Sequencing of this T cell receptor (beta chain) was carried out in a study of shared clonotypes between healthy human individuals. Study context: Per donor, CD8 memory used one plate, CD8 naive used two, CD4 memory used three and CD4 naive used three.

Clones were sequenced by immunoSEQ multiplex PCR, and TCRdb holds only the in-frame ones, with some missing. The repertoire holds approximately 2,200,000 clones, under 95% seen once, with roughly 1.8% in the top ten. Naive-designated CD8 cells lacked CD45RO, were positively enriched for CCR7, and omitted terminally differentiated effector memory CD45RA+ cells. The CDR3 is 16 amino acids. Trimming took off 2 bases at V and 1 base at J, with 12 bases between the two ends. Per germline, CDR1 LNHDA and CDR2 SQIVND (reference sequence). Overall study findings and caveats: Non-shared clonotypes had lower generation probabilities than clonotypes shared by all four sorted-subset donors.

As concerns this clone: Its target is unknown.

The chain employs TRBV19 and TRBJ2-1, with D perhaps being TRBD1 or TRBD2 (6 bases each). The sequencing input was naive CD8+ T cells from PBMCs. The clonotype was recovered from a man between 18 and 29 years old in good health. Some clones in this sample may be carry-over from other donors' samples. In nucleotides, the CDR3 is TGTGCCAGTAGTATAATGGGGGGCCCATCCTACAATGAGCAGTTCTTC. It yields the protein CASSIMGGPSYNEQFF.